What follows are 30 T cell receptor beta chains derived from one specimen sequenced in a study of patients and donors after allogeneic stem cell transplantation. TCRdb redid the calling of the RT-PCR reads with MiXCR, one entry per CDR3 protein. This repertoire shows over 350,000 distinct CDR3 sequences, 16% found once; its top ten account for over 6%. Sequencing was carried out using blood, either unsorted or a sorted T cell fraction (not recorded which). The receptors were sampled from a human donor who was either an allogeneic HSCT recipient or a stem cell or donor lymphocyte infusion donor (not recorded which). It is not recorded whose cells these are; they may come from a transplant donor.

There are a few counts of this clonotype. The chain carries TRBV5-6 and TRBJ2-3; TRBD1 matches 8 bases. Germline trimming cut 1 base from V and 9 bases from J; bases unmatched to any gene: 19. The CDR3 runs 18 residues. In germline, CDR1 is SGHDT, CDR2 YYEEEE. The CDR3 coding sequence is TGTGCCAGCAGCTTGAGAGGAACGGACAGGGCGAACTCACAAACGCAGTATTTT. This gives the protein CASSLRGTDRANSQTQYF.

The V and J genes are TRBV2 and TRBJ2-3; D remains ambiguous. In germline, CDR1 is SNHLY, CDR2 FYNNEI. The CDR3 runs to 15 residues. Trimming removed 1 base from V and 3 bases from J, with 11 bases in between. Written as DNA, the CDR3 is TGTGCCAGCAGTGAAGGGGCAGGCGATACAGATACGCAGTATTTT. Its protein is CASSEGAGDTDTQYF.

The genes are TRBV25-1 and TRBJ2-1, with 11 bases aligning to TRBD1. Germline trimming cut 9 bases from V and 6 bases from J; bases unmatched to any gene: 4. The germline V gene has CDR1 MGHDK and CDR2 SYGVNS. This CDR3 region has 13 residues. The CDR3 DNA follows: TGTGCCAGTGCCGGGACAGGGGGCAATGAGCAGTTCTTC. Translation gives CASAGTGGNEQFF.

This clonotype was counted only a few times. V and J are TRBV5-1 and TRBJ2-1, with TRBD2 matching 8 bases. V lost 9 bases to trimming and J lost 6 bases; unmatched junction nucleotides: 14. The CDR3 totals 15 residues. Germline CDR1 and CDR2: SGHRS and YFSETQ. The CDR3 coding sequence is TGCGCCACTTCCGCGGGACTAGGGCCGCGCAATGAGCAGTTCTTC. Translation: CATSAGLGPRNEQFF.

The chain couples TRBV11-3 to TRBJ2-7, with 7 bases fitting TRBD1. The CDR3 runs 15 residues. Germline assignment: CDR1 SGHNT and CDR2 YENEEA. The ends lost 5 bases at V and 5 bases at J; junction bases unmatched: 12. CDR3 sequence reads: CASSPTWGQTNEQYF. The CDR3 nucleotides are TGTGCCAGCAGCCCAACCTGGGGACAGACAAACGAGCAGTACTTC.

Written as DNA, the CDR3 is TGTGCCAGCAGTAAAAAACAGGGCCATGAGCAGTTCTTC. This codes for CASSKKQGHEQFF. This sequence joins TRBV6-2 or TRBV6-3 and TRBJ2-1; D is perhaps TRBD1 (6 bases). The V end was cut by 5 bases, the J end by 8 bases, with 13 bases between. Germline CDR1 MNHEY, CDR2 SVGEGT. The CDR3 length is 13 residues.

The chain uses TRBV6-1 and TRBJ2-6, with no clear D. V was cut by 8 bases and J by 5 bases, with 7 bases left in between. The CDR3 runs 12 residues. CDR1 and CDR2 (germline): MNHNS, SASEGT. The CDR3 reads CASGIRANVLTF. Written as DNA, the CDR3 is TGTGCCAGCGGCATCCGGGCCAACGTCCTGACTTTC.

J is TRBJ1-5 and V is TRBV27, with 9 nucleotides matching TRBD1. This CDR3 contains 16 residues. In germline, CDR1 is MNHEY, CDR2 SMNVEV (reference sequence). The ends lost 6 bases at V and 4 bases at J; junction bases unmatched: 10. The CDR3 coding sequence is TGTGCCAGCAGAGACCTAGGACAGGGGAGTAATCAGCCCCAGCATTTT. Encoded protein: CASRDLGQGSNQPQHF.

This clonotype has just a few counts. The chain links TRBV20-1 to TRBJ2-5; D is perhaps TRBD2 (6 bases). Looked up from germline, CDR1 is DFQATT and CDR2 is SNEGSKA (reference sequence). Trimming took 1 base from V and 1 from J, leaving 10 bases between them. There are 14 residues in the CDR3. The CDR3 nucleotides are TGCAGTGCTAGAGGGGGTAGCGGCCAAGAGACCCAGTACTTC. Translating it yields CSARGGSGQETQYF.

The CDR3 DNA reads TGTGCCAGCAGCTCACTGTCTGACAGTACTGAAGCTTTCTTT. This sequence encodes CASSSLSDSTEAFF. The V call is TRBV13, the J call TRBJ1-1, with a possible D match to TRBD1 (5 bases). This CDR3 has 14 residues. V dropped 4 bases and J dropped 5 bases, with 14 bases sitting between them. Germline V lookup: CDR1 PRHDT, CDR2 FYEKMQ (reference sequence).

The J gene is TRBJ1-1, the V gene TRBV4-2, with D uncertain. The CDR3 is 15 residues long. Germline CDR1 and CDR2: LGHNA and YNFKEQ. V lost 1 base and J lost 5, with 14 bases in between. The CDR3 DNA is TGTGCCAGCAGCCAAGCTGGCGGCGAGGGAACTGAAGCTTTCTTT. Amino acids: CASSQAGGEGTEAFF.

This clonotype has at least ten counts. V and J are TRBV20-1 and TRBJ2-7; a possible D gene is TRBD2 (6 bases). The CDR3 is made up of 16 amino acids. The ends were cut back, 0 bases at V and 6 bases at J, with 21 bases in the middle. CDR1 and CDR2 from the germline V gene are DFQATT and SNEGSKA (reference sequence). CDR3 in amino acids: CSARDHGGDYPSEQYF. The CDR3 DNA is TGCAGTGCTAGAGATCATGGCGGGGATTACCCTAGCGAGCAGTACTTC.

Here the CDR3 DNA reads TGTGCCAGCAGCCCCACAGGGGGTACGTACACCGGGGAGCTGTTTTTT. Translation: CASSPTGGTYTGELFF. The J gene is TRBJ2-2, the V gene TRBV7-2; 8 nucleotides line up with TRBD1. The CDR3 sequence is 16 residues long. J lost 3 bases, V lost 5 bases, and 8 bases had no gene match. CDR1 and CDR2 (germline): SGHTA, FQGNSA.

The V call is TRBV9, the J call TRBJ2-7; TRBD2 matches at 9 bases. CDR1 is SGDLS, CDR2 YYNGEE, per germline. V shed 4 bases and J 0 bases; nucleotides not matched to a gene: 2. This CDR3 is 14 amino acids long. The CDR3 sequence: CASSPSGNSYEQYF. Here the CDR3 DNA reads TGTGCCAGCAGCCCTAGCGGGAACTCCTACGAGCAGTACTTC.

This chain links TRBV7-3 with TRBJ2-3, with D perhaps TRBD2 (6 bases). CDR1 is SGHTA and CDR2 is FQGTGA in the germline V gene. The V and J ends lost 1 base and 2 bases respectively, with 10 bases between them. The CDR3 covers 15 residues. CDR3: CASSLKAGVTDTQYF. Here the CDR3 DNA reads TGTGCCAGCAGCTTAAAAGCGGGCGTCACAGATACGCAGTATTTT. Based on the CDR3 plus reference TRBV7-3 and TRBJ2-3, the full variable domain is GAGVSQTPSNKVTEKGKYVELRCDPISGHTALYWYRQSLGQGPEFLIYFQGTGAADDSGLPNDRFFAVRPEGSVSTLKIQRTERGDSAVYLCASSLKAGVTDTQYFGPGTRLTVL.

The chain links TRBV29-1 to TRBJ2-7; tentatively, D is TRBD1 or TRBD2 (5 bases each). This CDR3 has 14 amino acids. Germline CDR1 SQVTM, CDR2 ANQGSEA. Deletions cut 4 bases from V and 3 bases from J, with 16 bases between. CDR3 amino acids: CSVVIPGTVYEQYF. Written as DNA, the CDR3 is TGCAGCGTTGTGATTCCGGGGACCGTCTACGAGCAGTACTTC.

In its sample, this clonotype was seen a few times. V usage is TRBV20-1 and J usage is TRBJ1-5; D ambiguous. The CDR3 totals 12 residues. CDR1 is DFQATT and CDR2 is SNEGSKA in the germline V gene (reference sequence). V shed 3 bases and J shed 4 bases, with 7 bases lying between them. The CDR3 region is CSASLGNQPQHF. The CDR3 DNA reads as TGCAGTGCTAGTCTGGGGAATCAGCCCCAGCATTTT.

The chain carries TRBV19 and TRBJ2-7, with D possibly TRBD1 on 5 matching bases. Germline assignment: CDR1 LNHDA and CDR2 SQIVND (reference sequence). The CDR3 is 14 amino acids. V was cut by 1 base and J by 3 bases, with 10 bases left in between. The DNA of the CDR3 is TGTGCCAGTAGTATAGTCGCAGGGAACTACGAGCAGTACTTC. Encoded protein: CASSIVAGNYEQYF. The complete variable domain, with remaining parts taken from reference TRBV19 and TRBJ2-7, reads DGGITQSPKYLFRKEGQNVTLSCEQNLNHDAMYWYRQDPGQGLRLIYYSQIVNDFQKGDIAEGYSVSREKKESFPLTVTSAQKNPTAFYLCASSIVAGNYEQYFGPGTRLTVT.

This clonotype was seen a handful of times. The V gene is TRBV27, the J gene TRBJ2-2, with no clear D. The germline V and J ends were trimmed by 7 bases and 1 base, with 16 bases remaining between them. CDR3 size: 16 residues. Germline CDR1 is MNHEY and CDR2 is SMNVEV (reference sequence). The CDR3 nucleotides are TGTGCCAGCACCACGCTGCCCCGGCGGAACACCGGGGAGCTGTTTTTT. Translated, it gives CASTTLPRRNTGELFF.

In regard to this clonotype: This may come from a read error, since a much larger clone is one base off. The CDR3 DNA sequence: TGCGCCAGCAGCTCCGGACTAGCGGAAGTTAATGAGCAGTTCTTC. Translating it yields CASSSGLAEVNEQFF. The chain links TRBV5-1 to TRBJ2-1; 10 positions match TRBD2. Trimming took 3 bases from V and 7 from J; bases not matched to a gene: 7. The CDR3 is 15 amino acids. The germline CDR1 and CDR2 sequences are SGHRS and YFSETQ.

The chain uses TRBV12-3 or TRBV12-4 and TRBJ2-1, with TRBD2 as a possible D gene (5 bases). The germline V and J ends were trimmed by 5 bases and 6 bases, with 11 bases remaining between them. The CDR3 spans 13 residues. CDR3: CASSLRGINEQFF. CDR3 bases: TGTGCCAGCAGTCTGAGAGGGATCAATGAGCAGTTCTTC.

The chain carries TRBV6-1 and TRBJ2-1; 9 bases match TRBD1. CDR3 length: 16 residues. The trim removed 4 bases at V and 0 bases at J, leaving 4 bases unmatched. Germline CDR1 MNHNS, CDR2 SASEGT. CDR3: CASSAQGAGSYNEQFF. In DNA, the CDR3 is TGTGCCAGCAGTGCACAGGGGGCAGGCTCCTACAATGAGCAGTTCTTC.

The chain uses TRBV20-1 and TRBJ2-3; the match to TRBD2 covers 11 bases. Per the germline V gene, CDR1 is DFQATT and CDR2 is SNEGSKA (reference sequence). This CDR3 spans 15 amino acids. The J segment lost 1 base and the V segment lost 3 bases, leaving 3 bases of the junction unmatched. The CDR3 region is CSASRGLAGTDTQYF. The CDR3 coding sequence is TGCAGTGCTAGTAGGGGACTAGCGGGCACAGATACGCAGTATTTT.

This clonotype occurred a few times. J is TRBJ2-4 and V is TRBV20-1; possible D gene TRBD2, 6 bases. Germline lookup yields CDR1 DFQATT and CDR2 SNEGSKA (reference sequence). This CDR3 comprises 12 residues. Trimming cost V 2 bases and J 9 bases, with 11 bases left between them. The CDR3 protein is CSARWDLSIQYF. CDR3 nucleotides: TGCAGTGCTAGATGGGACTTGAGCATTCAGTACTTC.

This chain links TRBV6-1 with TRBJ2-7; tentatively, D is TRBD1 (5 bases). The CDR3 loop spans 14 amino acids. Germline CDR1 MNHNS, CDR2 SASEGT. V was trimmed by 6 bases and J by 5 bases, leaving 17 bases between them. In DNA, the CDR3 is TGTGCCAGCAGCCGGACCGCCGTAGGGGACGAGCAGTACTTC. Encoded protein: CASSRTAVGDEQYF.

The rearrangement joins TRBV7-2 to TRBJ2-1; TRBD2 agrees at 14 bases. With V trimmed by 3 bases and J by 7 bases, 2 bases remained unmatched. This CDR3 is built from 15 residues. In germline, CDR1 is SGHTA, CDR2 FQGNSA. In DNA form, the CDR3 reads TGTGCCAGCAGCTTCAGGACTAGCGGGGGGAATGAGCAGTTCTTC. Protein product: CASSFRTSGGNEQFF.

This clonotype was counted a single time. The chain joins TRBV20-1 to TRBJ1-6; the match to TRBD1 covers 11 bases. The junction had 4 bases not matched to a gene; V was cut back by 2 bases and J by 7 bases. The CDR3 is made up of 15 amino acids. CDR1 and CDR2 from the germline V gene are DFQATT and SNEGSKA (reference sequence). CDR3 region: CSARSGTGGNSPLHF. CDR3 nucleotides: TGCAGTGCTAGATCCGGGACAGGGGGGAATTCACCCCTCCACTTT.

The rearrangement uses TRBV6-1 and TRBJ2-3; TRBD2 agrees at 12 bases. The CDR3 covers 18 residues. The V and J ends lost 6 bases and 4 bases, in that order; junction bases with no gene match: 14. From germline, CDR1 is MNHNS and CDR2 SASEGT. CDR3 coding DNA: TGTGCCAGCAGACCAACACTTCTAGCGGGGGGGCCGGCAGATACGCAGTATTTT. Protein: CASRPTLLAGGPADTQYF.

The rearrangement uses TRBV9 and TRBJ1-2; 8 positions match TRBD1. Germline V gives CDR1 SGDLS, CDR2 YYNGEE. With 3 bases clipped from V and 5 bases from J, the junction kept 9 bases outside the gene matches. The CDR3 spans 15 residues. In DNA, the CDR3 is TGTGCCAGCAGCGCCCTGGACAGGGAGGAATATGGCTACACCTTC. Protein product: CASSALDREEYGYTF.

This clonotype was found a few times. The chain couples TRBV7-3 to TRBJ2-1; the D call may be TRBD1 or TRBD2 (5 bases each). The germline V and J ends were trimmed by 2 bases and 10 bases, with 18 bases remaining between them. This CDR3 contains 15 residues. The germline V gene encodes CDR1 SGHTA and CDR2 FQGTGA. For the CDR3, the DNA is TGTGCCAGCAGCTTATGGGGGAGCCCAAACGAGGAGCAGTTCTTC. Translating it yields CASSLWGSPNEEQFF. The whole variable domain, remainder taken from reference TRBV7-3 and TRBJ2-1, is GAGVSQTPSNKVTEKGKYVELRCDPISGHTALYWYRQSLGQGPEFLIYFQGTGAADDSGLPNDRFFAVRPEGSVSTLKIQRTERGDSAVYLCASSLWGSPNEEQFFGPGTRLTVL.